The entry below gives a single T cell receptor (beta chain) sequence along with its context. Its antigen is as yet unknown. The germline V gene encodes CDR1 MNHEY and CDR2 SMNVEV (reference sequence). Between the trimmed V and J ends, which lost 0 bases and 7 bases, there was a span of 15 bases. The CDR3 has 15 residues. Profiling relied on immunoSEQ multiplex PCR, and the TCRdb table lists in-frame clones only, not all of them. The data hold approximately 30,000 clones, with 57% observed a single time. This record comes from a study of cytotoxic CD8 clonotypes in ibrutinib-treated CLL. On the study more broadly: Once patients had received a median 12 months of treatment, range 6 to 36, response samples were obtained. Study-level results: Sustained-remission patients were sampled at different times than progressing patients were.

The TCR sequence derives from a human donor with chronic lymphocytic leukemia. This sample comprised PBMCs, obtained before ibrutinib treatment. The chain recombines TRBV27 with TRBJ2-5, with D possibly matching TRBD1 (6 bases). CDR3 residues: CASSLSRQESGTQYF. The CDR3 DNA follows: TGTGCCAGCAGTTTATCGAGACAGGAGTCGGGGACCCAGTACTTC.